These 30 T cell receptor beta chains were all obtained from the same sample, sequenced in a study of OX40 agonist ivuxolimab in advanced cancers. Some clones are missing from TCRdb's copy, which holds only in-frame ones; the method was immunoSEQ multiplex PCR. The data hold more than 50,000 clones, with roughly 85% observed a single time. The sample consisted of CD4+ or CD8+ T cells sorted from blood, taken in a trial of the OX40 agonist ivuxolimab. Every receptor here comes from an adult with an advanced solid tumor such as melanoma, head and neck, liver or kidney cancer.

The J gene is TRBJ2-3, the V gene TRBV5-4; 12 nucleotides line up with TRBD2. Germline trimming cut 4 bases from V and 6 bases from J; bases unmatched to any gene: 9. This CDR3 region has 16 residues. Germline V CDR1 and CDR2: SGHNT, YYREEE (reference sequence). In DNA form, the CDR3 reads TGTGCCAGCAGCACAGCTAGCGGGGGGGCAAGGGATACGCAGTATTTT. It translates to CASSTASGGARDTQYF.

The CDR3 loop reads CASNTPGVLNTEAFF. The CDR3 bases are TGTGCCAGTAACACCCCGGGTGTGTTGAACACTGAAGCTTTCTTT. The rearrangement joins TRBV19 to TRBJ1-1; D is unclear. The ends were cut back, 7 bases at V and 0 bases at J, with 15 bases in the middle. Germline V CDR1 and CDR2: LNHDA, SQIVND (reference sequence). The CDR3 contains 15 residues.

This clone is a singleton in its sample. V usage is TRBV7-8 and J usage is TRBJ2-1; 9 bases agree with TRBD2. V trimming: 0 bases; J trimming: 3 bases; junction bases outside the gene matches: 3. The CDR3 length is 16 residues. Germline CDR1 and CDR2: SGHVS and FQNEAQ. Written as DNA, the CDR3 is TGTGCCAGCAGCTTAGCGCGTAGCGGGAGCTACAATGAGCAGTTCTTC. Protein sequence: CASSLARSGSYNEQFF.

J is TRBJ1-5 and V is TRBV6-1; 7 nucleotides line up with TRBD1. The germline V gene encodes CDR1 MNHNS and CDR2 SASEGT. The CDR3 covers 15 residues. The V and J ends lost 4 bases and 0 bases, in that order; junction bases with no gene match: 3. CDR3 in DNA: TGTGCCAGCAGTGGAAGACAGGGTAGCAATCAGCCCCAGCATTTT. Translation gives CASSGRQGSNQPQHF.

V gene TRBV28 combines with J gene TRBJ1-2; 7 nucleotides match TRBD1. The junction had 14 bases not matched to a gene; V was cut back by 6 bases and J by 4 bases. Germline CDR1 and CDR2: MDHEN and SYDVKM. The CDR3 contains 16 residues. The CDR3 protein is CASSPLFRGRPYGYTF. CDR3 bases: TGTGCCAGCAGCCCCCTGTTTAGGGGGCGTCCCTATGGCTACACCTTC.

This clone appeared once. V and J are TRBV29-1 and TRBJ2-3; the match to TRBD2 covers 9 bases. V shed 7 bases and J 3 bases; nucleotides not matched to a gene: 5. The V gene's germline CDR1 is SQVTM and CDR2 ANQGSEA. The CDR3 spans 13 residues. The DNA of the CDR3 is TGCAGCGCGGCGGGGGGGGTGACAGATACGCAGTATTTT. Translation gives CSAAGGVTDTQYF.

The chain joins TRBV4-1 to TRBJ1-1; D remains ambiguous. Germline V gives CDR1 MGHRA, CDR2 YSYEKL. This CDR3 comprises 12 residues. V shed 1 base and J shed 11 bases, with 11 bases lying between them. The DNA for the CDR3 is TGCGCCAGCAGCCAAGTATCTGAGAGGGCTTTCTTT. It encodes CASSQVSERAFF.

V gene TRBV2 combines with J gene TRBJ1-1; unclear D gene. Trimming removed 5 bases at V and 0 bases at J, with 10 bases between. The CDR3 contains 14 residues. Per germline, CDR1 SNHLY and CDR2 FYNNEI. CDR3 residues: CASSTDRMNTEAFF. CDR3 sequence (DNA): TGTGCCAGCAGTACGGACCGTATGAACACTGAAGCTTTCTTT.

The rearrangement links TRBV6-4 to TRBJ2-7; possibly TRBD1 for D (5 bases). The CDR3 is 16 amino acids. Germline assignment: CDR1 MRHNA and CDR2 SNTAGT. V lost 2 bases to trimming and J lost 6 bases, with 20 bases between them. CDR3 sequence: CASSDLQQVDLPEQYF. The CDR3 DNA reads as TGTGCCAGCAGTGACCTACAACAGGTGGACCTACCCGAGCAGTACTTC.

The CDR3: CASRLQGNEKLFF. CDR3 nucleotide sequence: TGTGCCAGCAGGCTACAGGGGAACGAAAAACTGTTTTTT. The chain employs TRBV28 and TRBJ1-4; 7 nucleotides line up with TRBD1. The CDR3 spans 13 residues. Losses at the gene ends were 6 bases for V and 8 bases for J; bases not matched to a gene: 6. The germline V gene encodes CDR1 MDHEN and CDR2 SYDVKM.

This rearrangement joins TRBV28 to TRBJ1-5; maybe TRBD1 (5 bases). The germline gives CDR1 MDHEN, CDR2 SYDVKM. The CDR3 sequence is 14 residues long. V was shortened by 6 bases and J by 1 base, with 10 bases between the two germline ends. CDR3 DNA: TGTGCCAGCAGGACCGGGGGGAGCAATCAGCCCCAGCATTTT. Its protein is CASRTGGSNQPQHF.

The genes are TRBV14 and TRBJ1-2; D gene uncertain. This CDR3 is built from 15 residues. Germline V gene data show CDR1 as SGHDN and CDR2 as FVKESK. The ends were cut back, 0 bases at V and 6 bases at J, with 14 bases in the middle. The CDR3 spells CASSQDFDGSHGYTF. CDR3 bases: TGTGCCAGCAGCCAAGATTTCGACGGTTCTCATGGCTACACCTTC.

This rearrangement joins TRBV10-1 to TRBJ2-1, with TRBD1 identical over 10 bases. The CDR3 loop spans 13 amino acids. V lost 5 bases and J lost 9; bases outside the gene matches: 4. Germline V gives CDR1 WNHNN, CDR2 SYGVQD (reference sequence). CDR3 DNA sequence: TGCGCCAGCAGTCGACAGGGGGCTGGTGAGCAGTTCTTC. As protein: CASSRQGAGEQFF.

The chain is built from TRBV19 and TRBJ1-1, with unresolved D. This CDR3 spans 14 amino acids. Per the germline V gene, CDR1 is LNHDA and CDR2 is SQIVND (reference sequence). V lost 5 bases to trimming and J lost 0 bases, with 10 bases between them. The CDR3 DNA sequence: TGTGCCAGTAGTTCCCGACCGCTGAACACTGAAGCTTTCTTT. It encodes CASSSRPLNTEAFF.

The V and J genes are TRBV29-1 and TRBJ2-5; D unclear. CDR1 is SQVTM, CDR2 ANQGSEA, per germline. V was trimmed by 6 bases and J by 5 bases, leaving 16 bases between them. This CDR3 is built from 13 residues. The chain's CDR3 is CSVTSTLLETQYF. The CDR3 nucleotides are TGCAGCGTGACATCGACTCTCCTGGAGACCCAGTACTTC.

The chain carries TRBV27 and TRBJ1-5, with D unclear. The V and J ends lost 0 bases and 0 bases respectively, with 3 bases between them. The germline V gene encodes CDR1 MNHEY and CDR2 SMNVEV (reference sequence). The CDR3 is made up of 14 amino acids. The DNA for the CDR3 is TGTGCCAGCAGTTTATCGGGTAGCAATCAGCCCCAGCATTTT. Translating it yields CASSLSGSNQPQHF.

This clone has a single count. This chain uses TRBV11-2 with TRBJ2-7; D gene unclear. Trimming pared 3 bases from V and 7 bases from J, leaving 7 bases between. The CDR3 runs 11 residues. The V gene's germline CDR1 is SGHAT and CDR2 FQNNGV. This chain's CDR3 is CASSFPEEQYF. In nucleotides, the CDR3 is TGTGCCAGCAGCTTTCCGGAAGAGCAGTACTTC.

V gene TRBV27 combines with J gene TRBJ2-7; a possible D gene is TRBD2 (5 bases). CDR1 and CDR2 from the germline V gene are MNHEY and SMNVEV (reference sequence). Trimming took 4 bases from V and 2 from J, leaving 9 bases between them. The CDR3 runs 13 residues. As DNA, the CDR3 is TGTGCCAGCAGTTGGGTGGGAGCCTACGAGCAGTACTTC. Amino acids: CASSWVGAYEQYF.

The rearrangement links TRBV5-4 to TRBJ2-5; TRBD1 is a possible D gene (6 bases). CDR3 length: 13 amino acids. V gave up 7 bases and J gave up 3 bases, with 13 bases separating them. From germline, CDR1 is SGHNT and CDR2 YYREEE (reference sequence). The CDR3 nucleotides are TGTGCCAGCCGAAGACAGGCGGAAGAGACCCAGTACTTC. Translated: CASRRQAEETQYF. The full variable domain, completed using reference TRBV5-4 and TRBJ2-5, is ETGVTQSPTHLIKTRGQQVTLRCSSQSGHNTVSWYQQALGQGPQFIFQYYREEENGRGNFPPRFSGLQFPNYSSELNVNALELDDSALYLCASRRQAEETQYFGPGTRLLVL.

This rearrangement joins TRBV2 to TRBJ2-7; the match to TRBD2 covers 11 bases. Germline V gene lookup returns CDR1 SNHLY and CDR2 FYNNEI. This CDR3 is built from 16 residues. Trimming at V came to 7 bases and at J to 6 bases, leaving 14 bases not matched to a gene. CDR3 in amino acids: CASTKGGASGRTEQYF. The CDR3 DNA sequence: TGTGCCAGCACCAAAGGTGGGGCTAGCGGGAGGACCGAGCAGTACTTC.

This chain joins TRBV5-1 and TRBJ2-7; the D call may be TRBD1 or TRBD2 (7 bases each). Trimming pared 5 bases from V and 3 bases from J, leaving 15 bases between. Germline CDR1 is SGHRS and CDR2 is YFSETQ. The CDR3 extends over 14 amino acids. In nucleotides, the CDR3 is TGCGCCAGCAGACAGGGGCCTAGCGGCTACGAGCAGTACTTC. Translated, it gives CASRQGPSGYEQYF.

This chain links TRBV2 with TRBJ2-5; D unclear. The germline V and J ends were trimmed by 4 bases and 1 base, with 7 bases remaining between them. The length of the CDR3 is 13 residues. Per the germline V gene, CDR1 is SNHLY and CDR2 is FYNNEI. CDR3 sequence: CASSVDFQETQYF. The CDR3 DNA reads TGTGCCAGCAGTGTAGACTTCCAAGAGACCCAGTACTTC.

This chain uses TRBV6-1 with TRBJ2-1; D may be TRBD1 (6 bases). With 0 bases removed from V and 0 bases from J, the gap between germline ends came to 12 bases. This CDR3 has 17 amino acids. The germline V gene has CDR1 MNHNS and CDR2 SASEGT. CDR3 sequence reads: CASSEAPQGRSYNEQFF. As DNA, the CDR3 is TGTGCCAGCAGTGAAGCACCACAGGGACGCTCCTACAATGAGCAGTTCTTC.

The chain links TRBV11-2 to TRBJ1-6, with D perhaps matching TRBD1 (5 bases). V was shortened by 1 base and J by 0 bases, with 13 bases between the two germline ends. The CDR3 extends over 18 amino acids. Germline CDR1 reads SGHAT; CDR2 reads FQNNGV. In DNA, the CDR3 is TGTGCCAGCAGCTTAGTTACAGGACTGAGCTCCTATAATTCACCCCTCCACTTT. It is translated as CASSLVTGLSSYNSPLHF. The full variable domain, in which reference TRBV11-2 and TRBJ1-6 provide the parts outside the CDR3, is EAGVAQSPRYKIIEKRQSVAFWCNPISGHATLYWYQQILGQGPKLLIQFQNNGVVDDSQLPKDRFSAERLKGVDSTLKIQPAKLEDSAVYLCASSLVTGLSSYNSPLHFGNGTRLTVT.

The chain carries TRBV27 and TRBJ2-3, with 9 bases that match TRBD2. This CDR3 is built from 14 residues. Germline trimming cut 5 bases from V and 6 bases from J; bases unmatched to any gene: 6. Germline loops: CDR1 MNHEY, CDR2 SMNVEV (reference sequence). The CDR3 region has the DNA TGTGCCAGCAGTCTTAGCGGGAGCCCCGATACGCAGTATTTT. It codes for CASSLSGSPDTQYF.

The chain couples TRBV5-1 to TRBJ2-1; D is unresolved. V lost 0 bases and J lost 3, with 1 base in between. The germline gives CDR1 SGHRS, CDR2 YFSETQ. The CDR3 totals 12 residues. The CDR3 reads CASSLDYNEQFF. The CDR3 bases are TGCGCCAGCAGCTTGGACTACAATGAGCAGTTCTTC.

The chain carries TRBV7-6 and TRBJ1-1; D unclear. Trimming removed 1 base from V and 0 bases from J, with 3 bases in between. The CDR3 runs to 13 residues. The germline gives CDR1 SGHVS, CDR2 FNYEAQ. CDR3 in amino acids: CASSLDLNTEAFF. CDR3 in DNA: TGTGCCAGCAGCTTAGACCTGAACACTGAAGCTTTCTTT. Full variable domain (missing parts from reference TRBV7-6 and TRBJ1-1): GAGVSQSPRYKVTKRGQDVALRCDPISGHVSLYWYRQALGQGPEFLTYFNYEAQQDKSGLPNDRFSAERPEGSISTLTIQRTEQRDSAMYRCASSLDLNTEAFFGQGTRLTVV.

The V call is TRBV11-1, the J call TRBJ1-1; D gene unclear. The ends were cut back, 5 bases at V and 3 bases at J, with 16 bases in the middle. This CDR3 is built from 15 residues. Germline loops: CDR1 SGHAT, CDR2 FQDESV (reference sequence). CDR3 nucleotide sequence: TGTGCCAGCAGCCCAACCTGGGAACTGGACACTGAAGCTTTCTTT. Encoded protein: CASSPTWELDTEAFF.

V and J are TRBV4-1 and TRBJ2-7; 8 bases fit TRBD1. The CDR3 loop spans 16 amino acids. V was clipped by 1 base and J by 0 bases; unmatched bases: 5. Germline-derived CDR1 and CDR2 are MGHRA and YSYEKL. The CDR3 region is CASSQAPGGGSYEQYF. As DNA, the CDR3 is TGCGCCAGCAGCCAAGCACCAGGGGGCGGCTCCTACGAGCAGTACTTC.

V and J are TRBV5-4 and TRBJ2-7; TRBD1 matches 10 bases. Germline V gene sequence: CDR1 SGHNT, CDR2 YYREEE (reference sequence). The CDR3 totals 14 residues. With V trimmed by 4 bases and J by 10 bases, 11 bases remained unmatched. The CDR3 nucleotides read TGTGCCAGCAGCCCGGGGGACAGGGGAAGACAACAGTACTTC. Amino acid sequence: CASSPGDRGRQQYF.